This entry lists 29 T cell receptor beta chains sequenced from one sample in a study of control samples from healthy donors and cancer patients. TCRdb's copy holds only in-frame clones and misses some; the assay was immunoSEQ multiplex PCR. The sample shows some 210,000 clones, around 90% of them seen only once. Input material: blood. These receptors all stem from a man between 25 and 39 years old in good health.

The rearrangement joins TRBV10-1 to TRBJ1-5; D remains ambiguous. The V gene's germline CDR1 is WNHNN and CDR2 SYGVQD (reference sequence). This CDR3 comprises 15 residues. The V end was cut by 4 bases, the J end by 0 bases, with 10 bases between. The CDR3 loop is CASSVGRNSNQPQHF. CDR3 bases: TGCGCCAGCAGTGTTGGCAGGAATAGCAATCAGCCCCAGCATTTT.

The rearrangement joins TRBV2 to TRBJ1-1, with D perhaps matching TRBD1 (5 bases). V lost 8 bases, J lost 1 base, and 11 bases lay in between. The CDR3 is made up of 13 amino acids. The germline CDR1 and CDR2 sequences are SNHLY and FYNNEI. The CDR3 DNA follows: TGTGCCAGCGCCCCGGGGCCGAACACTGAAGCTTTCTTT. This translates into CASAPGPNTEAFF.

The rearrangement links TRBV3-1 (or the pseudogene TRBV3-2) to TRBJ1-2; TRBD1 aligns across 8 bases. Trimming removed 6 bases from V and 0 bases from J; junction bases left unmatched: 12. This CDR3 spans 17 amino acids. In germline, CDR1 is LGHDT, CDR2 YNNKEL (reference sequence). The chain's CDR3 is CASRGAPGTGPNYGYTF. DNA of the CDR3: TGTGCCAGCAGGGGGGCTCCCGGGACAGGTCCTAACTATGGCTACACCTTC.

The genes are TRBV7-9 and TRBJ2-6; D unresolved. The V and J ends lost 2 bases and 2 bases respectively, with 1 base between them. This CDR3 is built from 13 residues. Germline V gene sequence: CDR1 SEHNR, CDR2 FQNEAQ (reference sequence). CDR3 nucleotides: TGTGCCAGCAGCTTAACTGGGGCCAACGTCCTGACTTTC. Translation: CASSLTGANVLTF.

The chain is built from TRBV18 and TRBJ2-7; D tentatively fits TRBD1 or TRBD2 (5 bases each). CDR1 KGHSH and CDR2 LQKENI come from the germline V gene. The V and J ends lost 4 bases and 3 bases respectively, with 7 bases between them. This CDR3 is 12 amino acids long. The CDR3 reads CASSRDGYEQYF. The CDR3 DNA sequence: TGTGCCAGCTCACGGGACGGCTACGAGCAGTACTTC.

CDR3 bases: TGCGCCAGCAGCTCGGCGTGGACTAGCGGGGGGAATAATGAGCAGTTCTTC. It is translated as CASSSAWTSGGNNEQFF. The rearrangement joins TRBV5-1 to TRBJ2-1; TRBD2 agrees at 14 bases. Trimming removed 3 bases from V and 7 bases from J; junction bases left unmatched: 9. The CDR3 is made up of 17 amino acids. Germline values: CDR1 SGHRS, CDR2 YFSETQ. Variable domain in full (rest from reference TRBV5-1 and TRBJ2-1): KAGVTQTPRYLIKTRGQQVTLSCSPISGHRSVSWYQQTPGQGLQFLFEYFSETQRNKGNFPGRFSGRQFSNSRSEMNVSTLELGDSALYLCASSSAWTSGGNNEQFFGPGTRLTVL.

V and J are TRBV21-1 and TRBJ1-5; the table calls TRBD1, which could not be checked here. TRBV21-1 is labeled a pseudogene. The CDR3 covers 18 residues. CDR3 in amino acids: CALEIKKWADRACQPQHF. The CDR3 nucleotides are TGTGCCCTAGAAATAAAAAAATGGGCGGACAGAGCATGTCAGCCCCAGCATTTT.

The chain uses TRBV27 and TRBJ2-7, with D perhaps given as TRBD1 or TRBD2 (7 bases each). The CDR3 runs to 15 residues. CDR1 MNHEY and CDR2 SMNVEV come from the germline V gene (reference sequence). The V end was cut by 6 bases, the J end by 3 bases, with 18 bases between. CDR3 in amino acids: CASSRGGRRIYEQYF. In nucleotides, the CDR3 is TGTGCCAGCAGCAGGGGGGGGCGAAGAATCTACGAGCAGTACTTC.

This chain joins TRBV4-1 and TRBJ1-6; D may be TRBD1 (6 bases). This CDR3 is built from 17 residues. Between the trimmed V and J ends, which lost 3 bases and 7 bases, there was a span of 19 bases. CDR1 and CDR2 (germline): MGHRA, YSYEKL. The CDR3 nucleotides are TGCGCCAGCAGCCAGCCATCCCCCGGGACAAGCAATTCACCCCTCCACTTT. Translated, it gives CASSQPSPGTSNSPLHF.

There are a few counts of this clone. The gene calls are TRBV7-2 and TRBJ1-6, with D unresolved. Germline loops: CDR1 SGHTA, CDR2 FQGNSA. The CDR3 contains 13 residues. The germline V and J ends were trimmed by 5 bases and 15 bases, with 17 bases remaining between them. The CDR3 nucleotides read TGTGCCAGCAGCACCATGCCTGGAGCAGGCCTCCACTTT. Encoded protein: CASSTMPGAGLHF.

This chain joins TRBV5-6 and TRBJ2-2; the match to TRBD1 covers 7 bases. CDR1 SGHDT and CDR2 YYEEEE come from the germline V gene. V lost 2 bases, J lost 0 bases, and 7 bases stayed unmatched. The CDR3 spans 17 residues. The CDR3 sequence is CASSFSTGNPNTGELFF. The DNA of the CDR3 is TGTGCCAGCAGCTTTTCGACAGGGAACCCGAACACCGGGGAGCTGTTTTTT.

This rearrangement joins TRBV7-9 to TRBJ2-3, with D perhaps TRBD1 (5 bases). Germline CDR1 and CDR2: SEHNR and FQNEAQ (reference sequence). Trimming took off 6 bases at V and 0 bases at J, with 10 bases between the two ends. The CDR3 loop spans 14 amino acids. The CDR3 DNA reads TGTGCCAGCAGAGATGGGGCCAGCACAGATACGCAGTATTTT. This encodes CASRDGASTDTQYF.

The chain couples TRBV9 to TRBJ1-1; D call uncertain. Germline CDR1 is SGDLS and CDR2 is YYNGEE. The CDR3 length is 12 residues. Trimming left V 6 bases short and J 0 bases short, with 6 bases between. CDR3 nucleotide sequence: TGTGCCAGCAACCCCTTGAACACTGAAGCTTTCTTT. It specifies CASNPLNTEAFF. Full variable domain (rest looked up from reference TRBV9 and TRBJ1-1): DSGVTQTPKHLITATGQRVTLRCSPRSGDLSVYWYQQSLDQGLQFLIQYYNGEERAKGNILERFSAQQFPDLHSELNLSSLELGDSALYFCASNPLNTEAFFGQGTRLTVV.

The genes are TRBV25-1 and TRBJ2-3, with TRBD2 matching over 11 bases. The CDR3 is 16 amino acids. J gave up 2 bases and V 6 bases, and 7 bases lay outside the gene matches. From germline, CDR1 is MGHDK and CDR2 SYGVNS. The CDR3 spells CASSETSGGNTDTQYF. CDR3 nucleotides: TGTGCCAGCAGCGAAACTAGCGGGGGAAACACAGATACGCAGTATTTT.

The rearrangement uses TRBV30 and TRBJ2-7, with 9 bases matching TRBD1. Looked up from germline, CDR1 is GTSNPN and CDR2 is SVGIG (reference sequence). The ends lost 6 bases at V and 2 bases at J; junction bases unmatched: 8. The CDR3 is 14 residues long. Here the CDR3 reads CACHGTGQAYEQYF. As DNA, the CDR3 is TGTGCCTGCCACGGGACAGGGCAGGCCTACGAGCAGTACTTC.

The rearrangement joins TRBV25-1 to TRBJ2-3; a weak D match, TRBD2 (5 bases). The ends were cut back, 0 bases at V and 1 base at J, with 8 bases in the middle. The CDR3 is 15 residues long. In germline, CDR1 is MGHDK, CDR2 SYGVNS. For the CDR3, the DNA is TGTGCCAGCAGTGAATATTCCGGGGGCACAGATACGCAGTATTTT. It yields the protein CASSEYSGGTDTQYF.

The chain recombines TRBV9 with TRBJ1-6; weak D call: TRBD1 (6 bases). The CDR3 is 14 residues long. CDR1 SGDLS and CDR2 YYNGEE come from the germline V gene. Trimming took 4 bases from V and 6 from J, leaving 11 bases between them. CDR3 residues: CASSPTGSNSPLHF. The CDR3 DNA follows: TGTGCCAGCAGCCCCACAGGGAGTAATTCACCCCTCCACTTT.

V gene TRBV4-2 combines with J gene TRBJ2-7; 8 bases fit TRBD2. V shed 0 bases, J shed 4 bases, and the junction held 8 bases outside the gene matches. The CDR3 length is 16 residues. Germline V lookup: CDR1 LGHNA, CDR2 YNFKEQ. CDR3 in amino acids: CASSQDWSSGLYEQYF. The CDR3 nucleotides are TGTGCCAGCAGCCAAGATTGGTCTAGCGGGTTATACGAGCAGTACTTC.

This clone came up a few times. The chain couples TRBV4-1 to TRBJ1-1, with 9 bases that match TRBD1. This CDR3 contains 16 residues. Germline CDR1 is MGHRA and CDR2 is YSYEKL. V shed 0 bases and J 5 bases; nucleotides not matched to a gene: 7. The CDR3 bases are TGCGCCAGCAGCCAAGAACAGGGGGCGCGTGGGACTGAAGCTTTCTTT. The encoded protein is CASSQEQGARGTEAFF.

J is TRBJ2-1 and V is TRBV12-3 or TRBV12-4; D gene unclear. The V end was cut by 2 bases, the J end by 7 bases, with 6 bases between. This CDR3 is built from 12 residues. The CDR3 loop is CASSLIGNEQFF. CDR3 coding DNA: TGTGCCAGCAGTTTAATTGGGAATGAGCAGTTCTTC.

J is TRBJ2-7 and V is TRBV7-8; tentatively, D is TRBD1 (5 bases). Germline V gene data show CDR1 as SGHVS and CDR2 as FQNEAQ. The CDR3 covers 15 residues. V shed 1 base and J shed 4 bases, with 14 bases lying between them. The CDR3 region has the DNA TGTGCCAGCAGCTTAGGGCCAGGGCCTCGGTACGAGCAGTACTTC. Encoded protein: CASSLGPGPRYEQYF.

The chain recombines TRBV29-1 with TRBJ1-1; D ambiguous. Per the germline V gene, CDR1 is SQVTM and CDR2 is ANQGSEA. V was trimmed by 0 bases and J by 1 base, leaving 6 bases between them. The CDR3 covers 13 residues. CDR3 region: CSVEEGRNTEAFF. CDR3 coding DNA: TGCAGCGTTGAAGAGGGCAGGAACACTGAAGCTTTCTTT.

This clone has just a few counts. The chain combines TRBV5-1 with TRBJ2-7; no reliable D call. There are 14 residues in the CDR3. CDR1 is SGHRS and CDR2 is YFSETQ in the germline V gene. The V gene lost 2 bases and the J gene lost 3 bases, with 12 bases spanning the gap. In DNA form, the CDR3 reads TGCGCCAGCAGCTTAGCCGATGGGAACTACGAGCAGTACTTC. Protein: CASSLADGNYEQYF.

The V call is TRBV6-6, the J call TRBJ1-2; no definite D call. With 2 bases removed from V and 2 bases from J, the gap between germline ends came to 9 bases. Per the germline V gene, CDR1 is MNHNY and CDR2 is SVGAGI (reference sequence). The CDR3 spans 14 residues. This CDR3 reads CASSYHGNNYGYTF. The DNA for the CDR3 is TGTGCCAGCAGTTACCACGGAAACAACTATGGCTACACCTTC.

The genes are TRBV7-9 and TRBJ2-3; 10 bases fit TRBD2. Germline-derived CDR1 and CDR2 are SEHNR and FQNEAQ (reference sequence). There are 17 residues in the CDR3. The V and J ends lost 1 base and 2 bases, in that order; junction bases with no gene match: 6. The CDR3 loop is CASSLGLAGAFTDTQYF. CDR3 nucleotides: TGTGCCAGCAGCTTAGGGCTAGCGGGAGCGTTCACAGATACGCAGTATTTT. The full variable domain, its missing parts supplied by reference TRBV7-9 and TRBJ2-3, is DTGVSQNPRHKITKRGQNVTFRCDPISEHNRLYWYRQTLGQGPEFLTYFQNEAQLEKSRLLSDRFSAERPKGSFSTLEIQRTEQGDSAMYLCASSLGLAGAFTDTQYFGPGTRLTVL.

This chain uses TRBV11-3 with TRBJ2-3, with unresolved D. Deletions cut 5 bases from V and 5 bases from J, with 8 bases between. The germline V gene encodes CDR1 SGHNT and CDR2 YENEEA. The CDR3 has 12 amino acids. The CDR3 is CASSAMGDTQYF. DNA for the CDR3: TGTGCCAGCAGCGCTATGGGAGATACGCAGTATTTT.

J is TRBJ2-7 and V is TRBV29-1; D remains unclear. The ends were cut back, 0 bases at V and 5 bases at J, with 5 bases in the middle. In germline, CDR1 is SQVTM, CDR2 ANQGSEA. This CDR3 is 11 amino acids long. In DNA, the CDR3 is TGCAGCGTTGAAGACGCCCACGAGCAGTACTTC. Encoded protein: CSVEDAHEQYF.

The J gene is TRBJ1-1, the V gene TRBV6-5; D remains ambiguous. V was clipped by 11 bases and J by 2 bases, with 9 bases between them. The CDR3 consists of 11 residues. Germline assignment: CDR1 MNHEY and CDR2 SVGAGI. This chain's CDR3 is CASRSNTEAFF. The CDR3, as DNA: TGTGCCTCGCGGTCCAACACTGAAGCTTTCTTT.

The genes are TRBV7-8 and TRBJ1-2, with unresolved D. Looked up from germline, CDR1 is SGHVS and CDR2 is FQNEAQ. The CDR3 runs to 16 residues. The V and J ends lost 3 bases and 2 bases respectively, with 16 bases between them. CDR3 loop: CASSLGGGRLNYGYTF. The CDR3 DNA follows: TGTGCCAGCAGCTTGGGAGGCGGTAGGCTAAACTATGGCTACACCTTC.